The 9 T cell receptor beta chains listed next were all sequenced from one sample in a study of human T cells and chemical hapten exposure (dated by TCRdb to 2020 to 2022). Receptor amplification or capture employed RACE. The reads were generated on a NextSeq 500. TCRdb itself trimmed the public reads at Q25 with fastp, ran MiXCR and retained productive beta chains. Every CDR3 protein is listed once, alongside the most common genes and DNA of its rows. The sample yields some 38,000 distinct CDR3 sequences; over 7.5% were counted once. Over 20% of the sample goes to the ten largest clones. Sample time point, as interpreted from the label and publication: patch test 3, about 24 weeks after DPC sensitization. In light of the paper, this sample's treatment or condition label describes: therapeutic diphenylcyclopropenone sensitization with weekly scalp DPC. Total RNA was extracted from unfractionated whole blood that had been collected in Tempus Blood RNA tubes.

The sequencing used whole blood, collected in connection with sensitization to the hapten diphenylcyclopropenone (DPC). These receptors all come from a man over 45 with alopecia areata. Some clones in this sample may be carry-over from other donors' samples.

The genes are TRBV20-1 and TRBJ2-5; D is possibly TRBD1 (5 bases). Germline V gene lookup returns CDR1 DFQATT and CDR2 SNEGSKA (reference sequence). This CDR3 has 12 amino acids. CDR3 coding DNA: TGCGGGGTAGGGGTGTACCAAGAGACCCAGTACTTC. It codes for CGVGVYQETQYF.

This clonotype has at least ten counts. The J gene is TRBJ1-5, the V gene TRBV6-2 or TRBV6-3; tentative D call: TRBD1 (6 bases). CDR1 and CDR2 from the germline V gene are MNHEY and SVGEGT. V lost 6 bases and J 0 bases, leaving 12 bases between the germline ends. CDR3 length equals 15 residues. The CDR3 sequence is CASRLDRHSNQPQHF. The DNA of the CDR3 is TGTGCCAGCAGACTCGACAGGCATAGCAATCAGCCCCAGCATTTT.

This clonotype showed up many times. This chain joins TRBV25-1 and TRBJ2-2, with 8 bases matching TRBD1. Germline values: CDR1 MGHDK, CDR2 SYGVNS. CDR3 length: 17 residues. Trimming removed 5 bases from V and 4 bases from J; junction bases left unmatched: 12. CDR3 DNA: TGTGCCAGCAGTCCCTCAGCAGGGGGCGCGGGCACCGGGGAGCTGTTTTTT. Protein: CASSPSAGGAGTGELFF. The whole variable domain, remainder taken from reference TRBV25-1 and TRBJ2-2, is EADIYQTPRYLVIGTGKKITLECSQTMGHDKMYWYQQDPGMELHLIHYSYGVNSTEKGDLSSESTVSRIRTEHFPLTLESARPSHTSQYLCASSPSAGGAGTGELFFGEGSRLTVL.

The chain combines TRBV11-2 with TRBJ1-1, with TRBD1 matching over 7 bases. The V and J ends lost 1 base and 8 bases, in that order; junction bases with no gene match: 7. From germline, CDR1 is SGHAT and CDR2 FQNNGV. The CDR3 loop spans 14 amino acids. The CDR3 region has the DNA TGTGCCAGCAGCTTAGCCCCCGGGACAGCAGAAGCTTTCTTT. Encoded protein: CASSLAPGTAEAFF.

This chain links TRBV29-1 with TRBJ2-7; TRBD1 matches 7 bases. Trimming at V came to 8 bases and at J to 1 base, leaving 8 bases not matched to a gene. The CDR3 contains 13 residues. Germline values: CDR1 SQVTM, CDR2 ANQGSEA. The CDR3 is CSTGDSLSYEQYF. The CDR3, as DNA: TGCAGCACCGGGGACAGCCTTTCCTACGAGCAGTACTTC.

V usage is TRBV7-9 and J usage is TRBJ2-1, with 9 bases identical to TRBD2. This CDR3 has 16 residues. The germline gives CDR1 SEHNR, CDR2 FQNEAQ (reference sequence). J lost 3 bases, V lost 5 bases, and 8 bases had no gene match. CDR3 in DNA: TGTGCCAGCAGCGCCAGCGGGAGGAATGACTACAATGAGCAGTTCTTC. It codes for CASSASGRNDYNEQFF.

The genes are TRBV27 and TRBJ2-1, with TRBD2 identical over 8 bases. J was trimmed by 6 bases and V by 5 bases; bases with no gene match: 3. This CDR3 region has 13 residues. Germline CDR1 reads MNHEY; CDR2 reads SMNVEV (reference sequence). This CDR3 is CASSNGLANEQFF. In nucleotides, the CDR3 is TGTGCCAGCAGTAACGGACTAGCCAATGAGCAGTTCTTC.

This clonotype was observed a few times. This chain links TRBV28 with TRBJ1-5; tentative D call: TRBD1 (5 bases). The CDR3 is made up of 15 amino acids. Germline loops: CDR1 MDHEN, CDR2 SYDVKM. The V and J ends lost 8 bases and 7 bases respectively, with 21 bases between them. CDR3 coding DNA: TGTGCCAGCGCCCTACGATGGGGAGGGGTGCAGCCCCAGCATTTT. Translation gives CASALRWGGVQPQHF.

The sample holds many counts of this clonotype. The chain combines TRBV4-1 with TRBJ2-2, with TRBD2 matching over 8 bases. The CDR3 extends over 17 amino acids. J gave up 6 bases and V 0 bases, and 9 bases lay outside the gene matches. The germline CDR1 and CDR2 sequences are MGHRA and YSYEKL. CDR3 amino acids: CASSQDWAGGIPGELFF. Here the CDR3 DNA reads TGCGCCAGCAGCCAAGACTGGGCGGGAGGTATCCCCGGGGAGCTGTTTTTT.